The 14 T cell receptor beta chains listed next were all sequenced from one sample in a study of blood T cell repertoires in COVID-19. Only in-frame clones appear in the TCRdb table, and some are missing; sequencing was by immunoSEQ multiplex PCR. The table includes about 210,000 clones, around 80% detected once. The sample was peripheral blood. All receptors come from a woman aged 65 to 85 with acute or convalescent COVID-19.

This clone was counted a single time. The chain is built from TRBV18 and TRBJ1-1; D gene uncertain. Per the germline V gene, CDR1 is KGHSH and CDR2 is LQKENI. The V end lost 3 bases, the J end lost 4 bases, and 15 bases lay between the germline ends. The CDR3 contains 15 residues. CDR3: CASSPSRGETTEAFF. CDR3 nucleotides: TGTGCCAGCTCACCGAGTCGGGGTGAGACCACTGAAGCTTTCTTT.

The rearrangement links TRBV6-5 to TRBJ2-3; a weak D match, TRBD1 (7 bases). V gave up 6 bases and J gave up 5 bases, with 15 bases separating them. The CDR3 is 14 residues long. The germline V gene has CDR1 MNHEY and CDR2 SVGAGI. The CDR3 here is CASSLRQGLDTQYF. In nucleotides, the CDR3 is TGTGCCAGCAGCCTCCGACAGGGACTAGATACGCAGTATTTT.

J is TRBJ1-2 and V is TRBV25-1; D may be TRBD1 (6 bases). This CDR3 is 14 amino acids long. The germline gives CDR1 MGHDK, CDR2 SYGVNS. Trimming took 7 bases from V and 2 from J, leaving 14 bases between them. The CDR3 DNA reads TGTGCCAGCACTCTAACAGGGACAAACTATGGCTACACCTTC. Its translation: CASTLTGTNYGYTF.

The chain joins TRBV11-2 to TRBJ2-3, with 10 bases matching TRBD2. The CDR3 totals 16 residues. From germline, CDR1 is SGHAT and CDR2 FQNNGV. V was clipped by 0 bases and J by 9 bases; unmatched bases: 9. The CDR3 here is CASSLDLSSGGATQYF. CDR3 bases: TGTGCCAGCAGCTTAGATTTGTCTAGCGGGGGTGCCACGCAGTATTTT.

The rearrangement joins TRBV24-1 to TRBJ2-5, with 10 bases lining up with TRBD2. Per the germline V gene, CDR1 is KGHDR and CDR2 is SFDVKD. The CDR3 length is 15 residues. The V gene end was trimmed by 3 bases and the J gene end by 3 bases; junction bases not matched to a gene: 3. The CDR3, as DNA: TGTGCCACCAGTGATCAAGGACTAGCGGAAGAGACCCAGTACTTC. Its protein is CATSDQGLAEETQYF.

This rearrangement joins TRBV9 to TRBJ2-7, with TRBD2 matching 9 bases. Trimming took 1 base from V and 2 from J; bases not matched to a gene: 4. The CDR3 is 15 amino acids. Germline values: CDR1 SGDLS, CDR2 YYNGEE. For the CDR3, the DNA is TGTGCCAGCAGCGTAAGTGCTAGCGGGACCTACGAGCAGTACTTC. Translation gives CASSVSASGTYEQYF.

The V call is TRBV27, the J call TRBJ1-2; a weak D match, TRBD1 (6 bases). Germline CDR1 and CDR2: MNHEY and SMNVEV (reference sequence). V was shortened by 6 bases and J by 6 bases, with 20 bases between the two germline ends. The CDR3 covers 15 residues. The CDR3 protein is CASRQQQGVMDGYTF. CDR3 bases: TGTGCCAGCAGGCAACAACAGGGAGTGATGGATGGCTACACCTTC.

The J gene is TRBJ2-1, the V gene TRBV29-1; the match to TRBD2 covers 9 bases. The CDR3 runs 13 residues. The ends lost 8 bases at V and 7 bases at J; junction bases unmatched: 9. Germline CDR1 is SQVTM and CDR2 is ANQGSEA. CDR3 in DNA: TGCAGCCTGCTGGCGGGGGGGCGAAATGAGCAGTTCTTC. Translation: CSLLAGGRNEQFF.

The chain has TRBV11-2 and TRBJ2-5, with a tentative D call TRBD1 (6 bases). CDR3 size: 14 residues. V lost 1 base and J lost 3, with 9 bases in between. Germline assignment: CDR1 SGHAT and CDR2 FQNNGV. The chain's CDR3 is CASSLGGQEETQYF. The DNA for the CDR3 is TGTGCCAGCAGCTTAGGGGGGCAGGAAGAGACCCAGTACTTC. The full variable domain, in which reference TRBV11-2 and TRBJ2-5 provide the parts outside the CDR3, is EAGVAQSPRYKIIEKRQSVAFWCNPISGHATLYWYQQILGQGPKLLIQFQNNGVVDDSQLPKDRFSAERLKGVDSTLKIQPAKLEDSAVYLCASSLGGQEETQYFGPGTRLLVL.

The rearrangement uses TRBV9 and TRBJ2-7, with 7 bases that match TRBD2. Germline trimming cut 3 bases from V and 4 bases from J; bases unmatched to any gene: 10. This CDR3 contains 15 residues. Germline loops: CDR1 SGDLS, CDR2 YYNGEE. This chain's CDR3 is CASSEGGTAIYEQYF. The CDR3 coding sequence is TGTGCCAGCAGCGAGGGAGGGACGGCGATTTACGAGCAGTACTTC.

V gene TRBV3-1 (or the pseudogene TRBV3-2) combines with J gene TRBJ2-5; 10 bases fit TRBD2. The CDR3 is made up of 16 amino acids. In germline, CDR1 is LGHDT, CDR2 YNNKEL (reference sequence). The V gene end was trimmed by 1 base and the J gene end by 4 bases; junction bases not matched to a gene: 6. The DNA of the CDR3 is TGTGCCAGCAGCCAAGGCCAGCGGGGGGGCCGAGAGACCCAGTACTTC. It is translated as CASSQGQRGGRETQYF.

The chain uses TRBV10-3 and TRBJ2-7; TRBD1 aligns across 12 bases. Germline values: CDR1 ENHRY, CDR2 SYGVKD. CDR3 length: 16 residues. J lost 6 bases, V lost 4 bases, and 10 bases had no gene match. CDR3 coding DNA: TGTGCCATCAGTGTCGGCGGGGGACAGGGGGCTAGCGAGCAGTACGTC. Its translation: CAISVGGGQGASEQYV.

The CDR3 sequence is CASSLRLAGGTNTGELFF. For the CDR3, the DNA is TGCGCCAGCAGCTTAAGACTAGCGGGGGGTACAAACACCGGGGAGCTGTTTTTT. J is TRBJ2-2 and V is TRBV5-1, with 13 bases that match TRBD2. The J segment lost 2 bases and the V segment lost 2 bases, leaving 6 bases of the junction unmatched. In germline, CDR1 is SGHRS, CDR2 YFSETQ. The CDR3 is made up of 18 amino acids.

J is TRBJ2-1 and V is TRBV30; maybe TRBD2 (6 bases). Trimming took 3 bases from V and 4 from J, leaving 13 bases between them. Germline V gene sequence: CDR1 GTSNPN, CDR2 SVGIG (reference sequence). The CDR3 covers 14 residues. The CDR3 loop is CAWSRRAGYNEQFF. For the CDR3, the DNA is TGTGCCTGGAGCCGCCGGGCGGGGTACAATGAGCAGTTCTTC.